This T cell receptor beta chain is drawn from a study of post-analysis software for immune sequencing data. Study in general: Relapsing-remitting, secondary progressive and progressive-relapsing multiple sclerosis courses were included. Study outcomes and limitations: When patients were compared with controls, 4 or 5 TRBV segments were more frequent, TRBV5-6, TRBV5-1 and TRBV20-1 among them. F-measure co-clustering was strong for batch-matched samples.

This clonotype was seen only a few times. No antigen is known for it. The V end was cut by 0 bases, the J end by 7 bases, with 7 bases between. Germline CDR1 KGHSH, CDR2 LQKENI. The CDR3 has 13 residues. Unique molecular identifiers were present in the TCR beta cDNA libraries. Researchers reported roughly 0.5 million cDNA molecules coming from about 1 to 10 million T cells. TCRdb called the PCR reads again in MiXCR, with one record for every CDR3 protein. The sample includes some 190,000 distinct CDR3 sequences, around 29% of them seen just once. What was sequenced was blood. The source of this sequence is a girl aged 2-17 years with multiple sclerosis. The V call is TRBV18, the J call TRBJ1-5, with no clear D. The CDR3 DNA reads as TGTGCCAGCTCACCACCAGGGATGCAGCCCCAGCATTTT. Residues: CASSPPGMQPQHF.